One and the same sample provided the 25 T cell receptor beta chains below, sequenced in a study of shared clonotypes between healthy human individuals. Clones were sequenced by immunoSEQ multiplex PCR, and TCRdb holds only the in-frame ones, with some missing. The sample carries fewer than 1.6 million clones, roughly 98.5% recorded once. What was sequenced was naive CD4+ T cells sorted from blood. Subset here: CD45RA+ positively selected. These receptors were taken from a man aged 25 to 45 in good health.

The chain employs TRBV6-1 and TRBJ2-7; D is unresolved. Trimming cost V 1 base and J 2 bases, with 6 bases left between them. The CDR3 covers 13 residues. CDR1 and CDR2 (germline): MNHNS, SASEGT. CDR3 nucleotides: TGTGCCAGCAGTGAAGGGATCCCCTACGAGCAGTACTTC. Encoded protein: CASSEGIPYEQYF.

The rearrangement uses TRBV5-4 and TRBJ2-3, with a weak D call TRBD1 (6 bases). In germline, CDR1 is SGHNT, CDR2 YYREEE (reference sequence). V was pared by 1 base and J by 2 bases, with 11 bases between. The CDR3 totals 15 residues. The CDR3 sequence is CASSLLDRNTDTQYF. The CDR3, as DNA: TGTGCCAGCAGCTTGCTGGACAGAAACACAGATACGCAGTATTTT.

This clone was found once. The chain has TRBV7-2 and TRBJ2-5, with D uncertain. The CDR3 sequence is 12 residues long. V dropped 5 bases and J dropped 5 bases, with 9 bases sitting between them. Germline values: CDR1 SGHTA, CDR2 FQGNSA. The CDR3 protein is CASSPQRETQYF. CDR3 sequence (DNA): TGTGCCAGCAGCCCTCAGCGCGAGACCCAGTACTTC.

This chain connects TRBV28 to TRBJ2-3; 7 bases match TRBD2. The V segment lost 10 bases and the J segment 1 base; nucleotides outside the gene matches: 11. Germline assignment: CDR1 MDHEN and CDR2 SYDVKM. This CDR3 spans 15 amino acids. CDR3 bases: TGTGCCACCCGTGGGGGACTACCGCGCACAGATACGCAGTATTTT. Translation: CATRGGLPRTDTQYF. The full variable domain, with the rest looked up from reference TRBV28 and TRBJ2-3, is DVKVTQSSRYLVKRTGEKVFLECVQDMDHENMFWYRQDPGLGLRLIYFSYDVKMKEKGDIPEGYSVSREKKERFSLILESASTNQTSMYLCATRGGLPRTDTQYFGPGTRLTVL.

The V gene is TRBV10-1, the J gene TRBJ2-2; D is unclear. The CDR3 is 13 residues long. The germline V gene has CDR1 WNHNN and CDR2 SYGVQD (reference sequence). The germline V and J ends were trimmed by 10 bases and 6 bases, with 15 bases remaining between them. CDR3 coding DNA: TGCGCCACCCGACGAGATTCCCCCGGGGAGCTGTTTTTT. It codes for CATRRDSPGELFF.

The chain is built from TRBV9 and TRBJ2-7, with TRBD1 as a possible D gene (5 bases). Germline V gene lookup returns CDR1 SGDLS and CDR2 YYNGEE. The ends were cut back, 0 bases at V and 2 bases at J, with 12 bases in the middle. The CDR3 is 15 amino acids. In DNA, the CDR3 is TGTGCCAGCAGCGTAGCGGCCAGGGCCCCCTACGAGCAGTACTTC. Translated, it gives CASSVAARAPYEQYF. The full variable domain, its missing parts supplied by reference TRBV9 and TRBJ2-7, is DSGVTQTPKHLITATGQRVTLRCSPRSGDLSVYWYQQSLDQGLQFLIQYYNGEERAKGNILERFSAQQFPDLHSELNLSSLELGDSALYFCASSVAARAPYEQYFGPGTRLTVT.

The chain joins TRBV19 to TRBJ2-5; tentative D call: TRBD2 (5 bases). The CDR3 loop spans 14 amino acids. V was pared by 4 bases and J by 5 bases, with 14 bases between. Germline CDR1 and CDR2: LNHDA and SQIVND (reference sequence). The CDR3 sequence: CASSKLVLGETQYF. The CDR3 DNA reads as TGTGCCAGTAGTAAACTAGTTCTAGGCGAGACCCAGTACTTC.

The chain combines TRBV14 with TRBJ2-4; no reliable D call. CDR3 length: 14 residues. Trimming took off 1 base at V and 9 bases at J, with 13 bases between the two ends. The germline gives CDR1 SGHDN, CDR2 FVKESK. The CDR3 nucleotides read TGTGCCAGCAGCCAAGTCGCCCACAAAGGCATTCAGTACTTC. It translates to CASSQVAHKGIQYF.

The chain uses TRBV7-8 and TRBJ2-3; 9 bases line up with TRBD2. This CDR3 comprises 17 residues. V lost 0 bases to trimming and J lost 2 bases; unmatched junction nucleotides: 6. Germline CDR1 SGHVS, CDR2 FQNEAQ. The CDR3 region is CASSLAVAGGPTDTQYF. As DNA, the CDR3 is TGTGCCAGCAGCTTAGCCGTGGCGGGAGGGCCCACAGATACGCAGTATTTT.

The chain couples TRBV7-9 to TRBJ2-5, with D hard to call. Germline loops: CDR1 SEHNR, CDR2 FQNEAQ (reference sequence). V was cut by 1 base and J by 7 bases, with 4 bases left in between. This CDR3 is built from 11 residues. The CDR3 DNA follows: TGTGCCAGCAGCTTAGGTGGGACCCAGTACTTC. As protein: CASSLGGTQYF. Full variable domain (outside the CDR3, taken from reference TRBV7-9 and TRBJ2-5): DTGVSQNPRHKITKRGQNVTFRCDPISEHNRLYWYRQTLGQGPEFLTYFQNEAQLEKSRLLSDRFSAERPKGSFSTLEIQRTEQGDSAMYLCASSLGGTQYFGPGTRLLVL.

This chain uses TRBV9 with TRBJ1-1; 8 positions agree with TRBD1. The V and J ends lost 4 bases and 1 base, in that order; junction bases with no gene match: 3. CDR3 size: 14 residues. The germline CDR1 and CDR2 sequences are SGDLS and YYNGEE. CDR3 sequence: CASSPTGANTEAFF. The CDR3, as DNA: TGTGCCAGCAGCCCGACAGGGGCGAACACTGAAGCTTTCTTT.

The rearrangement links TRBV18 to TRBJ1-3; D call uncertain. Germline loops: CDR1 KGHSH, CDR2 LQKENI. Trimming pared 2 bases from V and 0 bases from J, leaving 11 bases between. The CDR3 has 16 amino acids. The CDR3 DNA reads TGTGCCAGCTCACCAGGTCCCGCGAGCTCTGGAAACACCATATATTTT. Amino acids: CASSPGPASSGNTIYF.

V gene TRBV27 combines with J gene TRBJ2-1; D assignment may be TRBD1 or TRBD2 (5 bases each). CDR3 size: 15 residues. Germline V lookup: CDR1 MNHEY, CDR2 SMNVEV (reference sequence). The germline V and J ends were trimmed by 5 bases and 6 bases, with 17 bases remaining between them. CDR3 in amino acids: CASSPNTGGFNEQFF. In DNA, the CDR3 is TGTGCCAGCAGTCCTAATACAGGAGGATTCAATGAGCAGTTCTTC.

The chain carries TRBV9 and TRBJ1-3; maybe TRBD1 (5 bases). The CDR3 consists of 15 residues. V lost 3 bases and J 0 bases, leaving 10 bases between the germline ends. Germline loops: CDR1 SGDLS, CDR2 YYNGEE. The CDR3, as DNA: TGTGCCAGCAGCGGCGGGGGGGTCTCTGGAAACACCATATATTTT. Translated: CASSGGGVSGNTIYF.

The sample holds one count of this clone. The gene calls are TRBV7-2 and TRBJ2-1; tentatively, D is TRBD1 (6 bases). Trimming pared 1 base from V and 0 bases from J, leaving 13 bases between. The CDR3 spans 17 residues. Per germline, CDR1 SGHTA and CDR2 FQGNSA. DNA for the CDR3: TGTGCCAGCAGCTTAGTGGCCGGACAGAGCTCCTACAATGAGCAGTTCTTC. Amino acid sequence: CASSLVAGQSSYNEQFF. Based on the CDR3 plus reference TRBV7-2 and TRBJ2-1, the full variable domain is GAGVSQSPSNKVTEKGKDVELRCDPISGHTALYWYRQSLGQGLEFLIYFQGNSAPDKSGLPSDRFSAERTGGSVSTLTIQRTQQEDSAVYLCASSLVAGQSSYNEQFFGPGTRLTVL.

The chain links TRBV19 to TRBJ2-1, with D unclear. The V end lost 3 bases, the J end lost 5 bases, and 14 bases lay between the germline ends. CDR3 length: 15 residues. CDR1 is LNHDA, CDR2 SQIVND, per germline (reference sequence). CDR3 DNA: TGTGCCAGTAGTATCCAGCTCTCGACTCACAATGAGCAGTTCTTC. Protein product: CASSIQLSTHNEQFF.

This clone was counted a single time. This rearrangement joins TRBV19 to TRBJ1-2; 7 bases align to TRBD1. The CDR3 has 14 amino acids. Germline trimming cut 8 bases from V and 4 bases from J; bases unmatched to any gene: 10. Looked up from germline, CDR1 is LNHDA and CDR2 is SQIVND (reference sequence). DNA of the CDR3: TGTGCCAGTGCCCCCGGACAGGTACTCTATGGCTACACCTTC. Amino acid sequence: CASAPGQVLYGYTF.

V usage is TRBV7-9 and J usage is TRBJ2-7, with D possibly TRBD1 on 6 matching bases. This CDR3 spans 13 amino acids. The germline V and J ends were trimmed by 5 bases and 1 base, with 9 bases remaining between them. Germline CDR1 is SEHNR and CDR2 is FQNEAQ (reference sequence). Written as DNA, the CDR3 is TGTGCCAGCAGCATAGGGGGATCCTACGAGCAGTACTTC. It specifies CASSIGGSYEQYF.

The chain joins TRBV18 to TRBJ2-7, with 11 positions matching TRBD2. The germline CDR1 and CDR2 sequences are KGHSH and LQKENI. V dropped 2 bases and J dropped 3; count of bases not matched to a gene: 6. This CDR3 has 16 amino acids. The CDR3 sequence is CASSPARLAGFYEQYF. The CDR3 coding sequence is TGTGCCAGCTCACCAGCGCGACTAGCGGGGTTCTACGAGCAGTACTTC.

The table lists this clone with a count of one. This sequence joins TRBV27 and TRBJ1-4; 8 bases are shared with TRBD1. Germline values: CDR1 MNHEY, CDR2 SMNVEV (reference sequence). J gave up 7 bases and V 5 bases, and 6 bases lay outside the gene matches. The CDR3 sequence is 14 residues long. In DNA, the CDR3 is TGTGCCAGCAGTCGACAGGGGTGGAGTGAAAAACTGTTTTTT. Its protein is CASSRQGWSEKLFF.

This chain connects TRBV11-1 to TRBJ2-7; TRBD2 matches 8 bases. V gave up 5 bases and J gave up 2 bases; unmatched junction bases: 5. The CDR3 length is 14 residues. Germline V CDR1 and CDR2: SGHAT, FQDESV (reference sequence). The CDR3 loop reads CASSPSGRAYEQYF. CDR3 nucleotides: TGTGCCAGCAGCCCTTCCGGGAGGGCCTACGAGCAGTACTTC. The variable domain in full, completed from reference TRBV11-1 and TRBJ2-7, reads EAEVAQSPRYKITEKSQAVAFWCDPISGHATLYWYRQILGQGPELLVQFQDESVVDDSQLPKDRFSAERLKGVDSTLKIQPAELGDSAMYLCASSPSGRAYEQYFGPGTRLTVT.

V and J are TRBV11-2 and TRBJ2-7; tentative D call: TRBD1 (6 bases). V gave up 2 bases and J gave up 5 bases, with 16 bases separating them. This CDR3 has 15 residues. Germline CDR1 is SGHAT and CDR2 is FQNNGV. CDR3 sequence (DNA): TGTGCCAGCAGCTTAACCCGGCAGGGGAGCGACGAGCAGTACTTC. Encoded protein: CASSLTRQGSDEQYF.

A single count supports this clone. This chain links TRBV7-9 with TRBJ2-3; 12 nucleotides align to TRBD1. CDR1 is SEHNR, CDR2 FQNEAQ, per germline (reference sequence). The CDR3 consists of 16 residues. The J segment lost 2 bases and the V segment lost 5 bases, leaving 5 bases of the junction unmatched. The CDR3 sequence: CASSMGQGADTDTQYF. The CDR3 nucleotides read TGTGCCAGCAGCATGGGACAGGGGGCTGACACAGATACGCAGTATTTT.

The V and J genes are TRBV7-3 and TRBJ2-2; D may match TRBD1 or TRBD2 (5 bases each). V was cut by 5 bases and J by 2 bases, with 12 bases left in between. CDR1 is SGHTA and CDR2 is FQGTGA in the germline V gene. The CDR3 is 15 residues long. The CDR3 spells CASSPGRANTGELFF. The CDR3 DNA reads TGTGCCAGCAGCCCGGGACGGGCAAACACCGGGGAGCTGTTTTTT.

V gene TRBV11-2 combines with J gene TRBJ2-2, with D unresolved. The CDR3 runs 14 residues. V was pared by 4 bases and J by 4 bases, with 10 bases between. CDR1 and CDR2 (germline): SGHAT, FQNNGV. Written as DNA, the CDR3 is TGTGCCAGCAGCTCCAACTTTGGCACCGGGGAGCTGTTTTTT. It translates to CASSSNFGTGELFF.